By share of the sample, the clone carrying this TCR beta chain is medium-sized. Its specificity is not known. Germline CDR1 is SQVTM and CDR2 is ANQGSEA. The trim removed 6 bases at V and 0 bases at J, leaving 7 bases unmatched. CDR3 length: 14 residues. The data originate from a study of neurological immune-mediated disorders. Study conclusions and caveats: None of the CDR3 amino acid sequences in expanded clones turned up in more than one subject, which points to private repertoires in all groups.

5'RACE generated cDNA with 10-nucleotide random UMIs. Every sequencing run drew on 15-18 subjects and yielded over 160 million TCR-beta sequences. TCRdb reanalysed the 5' RACE reads using MiXCR and keeps one entry per CDR3 protein. The repertoire has about 59,000 distinct CDR3 sequences, 24% of them found once; the top ten carry roughly 4.5%. The time point was: technical triplicate 2. PBMCs numbering 2 million and stored at -80 C yielded the unsorted libraries. Sequencing input: PBMCs. V is TRBV29-1 and J is TRBJ1-1; 7 nucleotides align to TRBD1. This TCR was sampled from a man between 60 and 75 years old with HTLV-1-associated myelopathy (HAM/TSP). Here the CDR3 reads CSVWTGWVNTEAFF. CDR3 sequence (DNA): TGCAGCGTCTGGACAGGCTGGGTGAACACTGAAGCTTTCTTT.